The clone carrying this TCR beta chain came up many times. What it recognizes is unknown. The V end lost 5 bases, the J end lost 4 bases, and 17 bases lay between the germline ends. Germline CDR1 and CDR2: SGHVS and FQNEAQ. The CDR3 is made up of 15 amino acids. Documented time point: sample taken at primary tumor resection. The data belong to a study of spatial heterogeneity in lung cancer. Study-level findings and limits: Tumor mutation count correlated with how many alpha and beta TCRs expanded intratumorally.

MiXCR, run by TCRdb on the 5' RACE reads, gives a single entry per CDR3 protein. The sample yields about 100,000 distinct CDR3 sequences, 4.4% seen once. The chain employs TRBV7-8 and TRBJ2-5; D is ambiguous. The input for sequencing was lung tumor tissue, taken at surgery. The TCR sequence derives from a male donor with early-stage non-small cell lung cancer. The CDR3 is CASSQVFLAGETQYF. CDR3 nucleotide sequence: TGTGCCAGCAGCCAAGTTTTTTTAGCTGGAGAGACCCAGTACTTC.